This T cell receptor (beta chain) emerged from a study of read filtering for tumor transcriptome and immune sequencing. About the research overall: Per sample, TCR-region reads ranged about 4.05 to 11 million by IR-seq, about 75 to 1,300 by RNA-seq. Study results and caveats: Single-read clonotypes: about 83% of IR-seq clonotypes (about 3.5% of reads), 74.6% of RNA-seq clonotypes (roughly 45% of reads).

The germline V gene encodes CDR1 MDHEN and CDR2 SYDVKM. CDR3 size: 13 residues. The library was built from 400 ng RNA with molecular barcoded adaptors for alpha/delta and beta/gamma chains. Using its own MiXCR run on the reads, TCRdb lists one record per CDR3 protein. The table lists 9,000 to 9,500 distinct CDR3 sequences, about 15% of them singletons, with 25% in the top ten. For this clonotype: Its antigen is unidentified. One junction end disagrees with the germline gene, perhaps due to a read error.

At the time of active disease, bone marrow was collected from every patient. V is TRBV28 and J is TRBJ1-1; tentative D call: TRBD1 (6 bases). Sequenced material: a population of CD138-negative cells sorted from bone marrow. This receptor was identified in a donor aged 40 or over with multiple myeloma. The CDR3 is CASTWRGNTEAIF. The CDR3 DNA reads as TGTGCCAGCACCTGGAGGGGGAACACGGAAGCTATCTTT.